This TCR beta chain appears in the sequencing data of a study of cytomegalovirus exposure and HLA in healthy donors. Findings of the study overall: An analysis that came later showed most CMV-associated TCR beta chains appearing HLA-restricted. Other equally common chains were less clonally expanded than HLA-associated TCR beta chains, a later analysis showed.

As concerns this clone: The antigen is unknown.

V lost 4 bases, J lost 1 base, and 13 bases lay in between. The germline CDR1 and CDR2 sequences are MGHRA and YSYEKL. The CDR3 has 15 residues. Primers included in the PCR were 60 Vbeta and 13 Jbeta primers. Clones were sequenced by immunoSEQ multiplex PCR, and TCRdb holds only the in-frame ones, with some missing. The table lists around 28,000 clones, 85% to 90% of them singletons. The TCR was taken from a boy aged 10-17 years in good health and CMV-seronegative. This chain joins TRBV4-1 and TRBJ1-1; tentative D call: TRBD1 (5 bases). Sequencing was carried out using PBMCs. The DNA for the CDR3 is TGCGCCAGCAGCCCTAGGGGCAGGCAGAACACTGAAGCTTTCTTT. It encodes CASSPRGRQNTEAFF.